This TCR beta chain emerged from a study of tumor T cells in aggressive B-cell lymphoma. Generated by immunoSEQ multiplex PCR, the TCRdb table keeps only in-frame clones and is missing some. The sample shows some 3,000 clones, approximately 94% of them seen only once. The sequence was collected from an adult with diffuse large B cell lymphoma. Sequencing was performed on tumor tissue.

The CDR3 coding sequence is TGTGCCAGCTCACCACTAGCGGAAGCCTACAATGAGCAGTTCTTC. It translates to CASSPLAEAYNEQFF. This rearrangement joins TRBV18 to TRBJ2-1; perhaps TRBD2 as D (6 bases). CDR1 is KGHSH, CDR2 LQKENI, per germline. V shed 1 base and J shed 2 bases, with 9 bases lying between them. The CDR3 runs 15 residues.